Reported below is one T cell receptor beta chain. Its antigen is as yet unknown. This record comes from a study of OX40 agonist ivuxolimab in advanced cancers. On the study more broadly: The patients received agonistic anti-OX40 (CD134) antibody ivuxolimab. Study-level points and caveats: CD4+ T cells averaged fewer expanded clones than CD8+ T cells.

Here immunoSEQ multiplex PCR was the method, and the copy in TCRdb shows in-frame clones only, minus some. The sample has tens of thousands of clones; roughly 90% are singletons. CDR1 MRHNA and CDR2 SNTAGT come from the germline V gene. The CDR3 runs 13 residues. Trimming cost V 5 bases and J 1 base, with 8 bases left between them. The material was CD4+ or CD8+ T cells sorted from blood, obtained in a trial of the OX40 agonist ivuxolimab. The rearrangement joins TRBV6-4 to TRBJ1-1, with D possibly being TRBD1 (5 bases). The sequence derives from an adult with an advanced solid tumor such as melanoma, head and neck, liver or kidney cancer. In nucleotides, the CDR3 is TGTGCCAGCAGTACACAGGAGAACACTGAAGCTTTCTTT. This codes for CASSTQENTEAFF.